A selection of T cell receptor beta chains follows, all from one sample in a study of PD-1 and CTLA-4 blockade in melanoma. Sequenced by immunoSEQ multiplex PCR; TCRdb stores in-frame clones only, minus some. The profile shows tens of thousands of clones, more than 85% of them singletons. The sample here was CD8+ T cells from peripheral blood, taken from a patient given anti-PD-1 treatment. All receptors come from a human donor with melanoma. The CDR3 runs from the conserved cysteine through the conserved F or W. The D gene is left open where the match is weak. The size field is filled for only some rows; it gives once, few, many or a size class.

j_gene: TRBJ1-2
v_gene: TRBV11-2
abundance: NA
d_gene: NA
CDR3aa: CASSSSAKTNYGYTF
CDR3nt: TGTGCCAGCAGCTCCAGTGCCAAGACTAACTATGGCTACACCTTC

j_gene: TRBJ2-5
v_gene: TRBV5-6
abundance: NA
d_gene: TRBD1
CDR3aa: CASSGGWGQGETQYF
CDR3nt: TGTGCCAGCAGCGGGGGTTGGGGACAGGGTGAGACCCAGTACTTC

j_gene: TRBJ2-2
v_gene: TRBV13
abundance: NA
d_gene: NA
CDR3aa: CASSLGGTGELFF
CDR3nt: TGTGCCAGCAGCTTAGGGGGCACCGGGGAGCTGTTTTTT

j_gene: TRBJ1-1
v_gene: TRBV7-9
abundance: few
d_gene: NA
CDR3aa: CASSQDSGPEAFF
CDR3nt: TGTGCCAGCAGCCAGGACAGCGGGCCTGAAGCTTTCTTT

j_gene: TRBJ1-1
v_gene: TRBV7-9
abundance: NA
d_gene: TRBD1
CDR3aa: CASSFPLRDRGTEAFF
CDR3nt: TGTGCCAGCAGTTTTCCCCTCCGGGACAGGGGAACTGAAGCTTTCTTT

j_gene: TRBJ1-1
v_gene: TRBV11-3
abundance: NA
d_gene: TRBD1
CDR3aa: CASTYRGRGTEAFF
CDR3nt: TGTGCCAGCACTTACAGGGGCCGGGGCACTGAAGCTTTCTTT

j_gene: TRBJ1-2
v_gene: TRBV7-9
abundance: NA
d_gene: TRBD1
CDR3aa: CASSSATGGWLDYGYTF
CDR3nt: TGTGCCAGCAGCTCCGCAACAGGGGGTTGGCTTGACTATGGCTACACCTTC

j_gene: TRBJ2-1
v_gene: TRBV9
abundance: NA
d_gene: NA
CDR3aa: CASSVAVVDEQFF
CDR3nt: TGTGCCAGCAGCGTAGCTGTGGTGGATGAGCAGTTCTTC

j_gene: TRBJ2-6
v_gene: TRBV18
abundance: NA
d_gene: NA
CDR3aa: CASSHMSVSGANVLTF
CDR3nt: TGTGCCAGCTCACACATGAGCGTCTCTGGGGCCAACGTCCTGACTTTC

j_gene: TRBJ2-3
v_gene: TRBV10-3
abundance: NA
d_gene: TRBD2
CDR3aa: CAISAGVGDTQYF
CDR3nt: TGTGCCATCTCAGCGGGAGTCGGAGATACGCAGTATTTT

j_gene: TRBJ1-1
v_gene: TRBV14
abundance: NA
d_gene: NA
CDR3aa: CASSWDLNTEAFF
CDR3nt: TGTGCCAGCAGCTGGGACCTGAACACTGAAGCTTTCTTT

j_gene: TRBJ2-7
v_gene: TRBV9
abundance: NA
d_gene: NA
CDR3aa: CASSVGTYSEQYF
CDR3nt: TGTGCCAGCAGCGTAGGAACTTACTCCGAGCAGTACTTC

j_gene: TRBJ2-1
v_gene: TRBV7-3
abundance: once
d_gene: TRBD1
CDR3aa: CASSSGTGEQFF
CDR3nt: TGTGCCAGCAGCTCCGGGACAGGCGAGCAGTTCTTC

j_gene: TRBJ2-7
v_gene: TRBV5-1
abundance: few
d_gene: NA
CDR3aa: CASSLGPEHPLSPEQYF
CDR3nt: TGCGCCAGCAGCCTGGGCCCCGAGCATCCTCTCTCTCCCGAGCAGTACTTC

j_gene: TRBJ2-7
v_gene: TRBV24-1
abundance: NA
d_gene: NA
CDR3aa: CATSPKSVQYF
CDR3nt: TGTGCCACCAGTCCCAAAAGTGTGCAGTACTTC

j_gene: TRBJ2-7
v_gene: TRBV4-1
abundance: NA
d_gene: NA
CDR3aa: CASSQVVGTYEQYF
CDR3nt: TGCGCCAGCAGCCAAGTTGTCGGAACCTACGAGCAGTACTTC

j_gene: TRBJ1-1
v_gene: TRBV12-3/TRBV12-4
abundance: NA
d_gene: NA
CDR3aa: CASSLEVGTEAFF
CDR3nt: TGTGCCAGCAGTTTAGAAGTGGGGACTGAAGCTTTCTTT

j_gene: TRBJ1-1
v_gene: TRBV30
abundance: NA
d_gene: NA
CDR3aa: CAWSRGMNTEAFF
CDR3nt: TGTGCCTGGAGTAGGGGAATGAACACTGAAGCTTTCTTT

j_gene: TRBJ1-1
v_gene: TRBV4-2
abundance: NA
d_gene: NA
CDR3aa: CASSQIGTEAFF
CDR3nt: TGTGCCAGCAGCCAAATTGGCACTGAAGCTTTCTTT

j_gene: TRBJ2-1
v_gene: TRBV28
abundance: NA
d_gene: NA
CDR3aa: CASSRSSHNEQFF
CDR3nt: TGTGCCAGCAGTCGTAGTTCCCACAATGAGCAGTTCTTC

j_gene: TRBJ1-3
v_gene: TRBV5-1
abundance: medium-sized
d_gene: NA
CDR3aa: CASRGIQGTSSGNTIYF
CDR3nt: TGCGCCAGCAGAGGCATACAGGGAACTAGCTCTGGAAACACCATATATTTT

j_gene: TRBJ1-1
v_gene: TRBV27
abundance: NA
d_gene: NA
CDR3aa: CASRRDTEAFF
CDR3nt: TGTGCCAGCAGACGGGACACTGAAGCTTTCTTT

j_gene: TRBJ2-7
v_gene: TRBV7-4
abundance: NA
d_gene: TRBD1
CDR3aa: CASRWGGGTGPSEQYF
CDR3nt: TGTGCCAGCAGGTGGGGTGGGGGGACAGGCCCCAGCGAGCAGTACTTC

j_gene: TRBJ2-7
v_gene: TRBV7-2
abundance: NA
d_gene: NA
CDR3aa: CASSLTVGSAEQYF
CDR3nt: TGTGCCAGCAGCTTAACGGTTGGTAGCGCAGAGCAGTATTTC

j_gene: TRBJ2-5
v_gene: TRBV9
abundance: NA
d_gene: NA
CDR3aa: CASSSGASETQYF
CDR3nt: TGTGCCAGCAGCTCCGGGGCATCGGAGACCCAGTACTTC

j_gene: TRBJ2-3
v_gene: TRBV30
abundance: NA
d_gene: NA
CDR3aa: CAWSTSGSTDTQYF
CDR3nt: TGTGCCTGGAGTACGAGCGGGAGCACAGATACGCAGTATTTT

j_gene: TRBJ2-3
v_gene: TRBV5-1
abundance: NA
d_gene: TRBD2
CDR3aa: CASSPGAGETDTQYF
CDR3nt: TGCGCCAGCAGCCCCGGGGCGGGAGAGACAGATACGCAGTATTTT

j_gene: TRBJ1-2
v_gene: TRBV19
abundance: NA
d_gene: NA
CDR3aa: CASSIYSGQNYGYTF
CDR3nt: TGTGCCAGTAGTATCTATTCGGGACAAAACTATGGCTACACCTTC

j_gene: TRBJ1-1
v_gene: TRBV7-9
abundance: NA
d_gene: NA
CDR3aa: CASSWEGNTEAFF
CDR3nt: TGTGCCAGCAGCTGGGAGGGAAACACTGAAGCTTTCTTT

j_gene: TRBJ1-4
v_gene: TRBV6-1
abundance: NA
d_gene: NA
CDR3aa: CASSEELGLWEKLFF
CDR3nt: TGTGCCAGCAGTGAAGAGCTGGGGCTCTGGGAAAAACTGTTTTTT

j_gene: TRBJ2-7
v_gene: TRBV11-2
abundance: NA
d_gene: NA
CDR3aa: CASSLSSLLYEQYF
CDR3nt: TGTGCCAGCAGCTTAAGTAGTCTTCTATACGAGCAGTACTTC

j_gene: TRBJ2-2
v_gene: TRBV4-1
abundance: NA
d_gene: NA
CDR3aa: CASSQERGAGTGELFF
CDR3nt: TGCGCCAGCAGCCAAGAACGTGGGGCAGGGACCGGGGAGCTGTTTTTT

j_gene: TRBJ2-2
v_gene: TRBV15
abundance: NA
d_gene: NA
CDR3aa: CATSRGLWTDTNTGELFF
CDR3nt: TGTGCCACCAGCAGAGGGTTGTGGACCGACACGAACACCGGGGAGCTGTTTTTT

j_gene: TRBJ2-1
v_gene: TRBV7-2
abundance: NA
d_gene: NA
CDR3aa: CASSLALPSLEQFF
CDR3nt: TGTGCCAGCAGCTTAGCACTACCTAGCTTGGAGCAGTTCTTC

j_gene: TRBJ2-3
v_gene: TRBV10-3
abundance: NA
d_gene: TRBD1
CDR3aa: CATDRGSTDTQYF
CDR3nt: TGTGCCACCGACAGGGGCAGCACAGATACGCAGTATTTT

j_gene: TRBJ2-7
v_gene: TRBV19
abundance: NA
d_gene: NA
CDR3aa: CASSWDMGEYEQYF
CDR3nt: TGTGCCAGTAGTTGGGACATGGGTGAATACGAGCAGTACTTC

j_gene: TRBJ2-3
v_gene: TRBV4-1
abundance: NA
d_gene: NA
CDR3aa: CASTLMGETDTQYF
CDR3nt: TGCGCCAGCACCTTGATGGGGGAGACAGATACGCAGTATTTT

j_gene: TRBJ2-7
v_gene: TRBV29-1
abundance: few
d_gene: NA
CDR3aa: CSVESPDTASYEQYF
CDR3nt: TGCAGCGTTGAAAGTCCGGACACTGCCTCCTACGAGCAGTACTTC

j_gene: TRBJ2-6
v_gene: TRBV6-1
abundance: NA
d_gene: NA
CDR3aa: CASSEGAYSGANVLTF
CDR3nt: TGTGCCAGCAGTGAGGGGGCCTACTCTGGGGCCAACGTCCTGACTTTC

j_gene: TRBJ2-7
v_gene: TRBV4-1
abundance: NA
d_gene: NA
CDR3aa: CASSYGRGRPSNEQYF
CDR3nt: TGCGCCAGCAGCTACGGCCGAGGGCGCCCGTCCAACGAGCAGTACTTC

j_gene: TRBJ2-5
v_gene: TRBV27
abundance: NA
d_gene: TRBD2
CDR3aa: CASSFGPSGHREAQYF
CDR3nt: TGTGCCAGCAGTTTCGGGCCTAGCGGCCACCGGGAGGCCCAGTACTTC

j_gene: TRBJ2-1
v_gene: TRBV24-1
abundance: NA
d_gene: TRBD1
CDR3aa: CATSPAWDRDNEQFF
CDR3nt: TGTGCCACGTCGCCCGCCTGGGACAGGGACAATGAGCAGTTCTTC

j_gene: TRBJ1-5
v_gene: TRBV19
abundance: NA
d_gene: NA
CDR3aa: CASSLSYSNQPQHF
CDR3nt: TGTGCCAGTAGTCTTTCGTATAGCAATCAGCCCCAGCATTTT

j_gene: TRBJ2-1
v_gene: TRBV24-1
abundance: once
d_gene: TRBD2
CDR3aa: CATSESGGHNEQFF
CDR3nt: TGTGCCACCAGTGAAAGCGGGGGACACAATGAGCAGTTCTTC

j_gene: TRBJ1-2
v_gene: TRBV14
abundance: few
d_gene: NA
CDR3aa: CASSQVQGGGYTF
CDR3nt: TGTGCCAGCAGCCAAGTACAGGGAGGCGGCTACACCTTC

j_gene: TRBJ2-7
v_gene: TRBV30
abundance: NA
d_gene: TRBD1
CDR3aa: CAWGQGQGEQYF
CDR3nt: TGTGCCTGGGGACAGGGGCAGGGAGAGCAGTACTTC

j_gene: TRBJ2-2
v_gene: TRBV13
abundance: NA
d_gene: NA
CDR3aa: CASSLEDTGELFF
CDR3nt: TGTGCCAGCAGCTTAGAGGACACCGGGGAGCTGTTTTTT

j_gene: TRBJ2-7
v_gene: TRBV4-1
abundance: NA
d_gene: NA
CDR3aa: CASSLVPRESSYEQYF
CDR3nt: TGCGCCAGCAGCCTCGTCCCCAGGGAGAGCTCCTACGAGCAGTACTTC

j_gene: TRBJ2-7
v_gene: TRBV6-5
abundance: NA
d_gene: TRBD1
CDR3aa: CASSYGTGGAEQYF
CDR3nt: TGTGCCAGCAGTTACGGGACAGGGGGTGCCGAGCAGTACTTC

j_gene: TRBJ1-5
v_gene: TRBV19
abundance: NA
d_gene: NA
CDR3aa: CASGAMEPQHF
CDR3nt: TGTGCCAGCGGGGCCATGGAGCCCCAGCATTTT

j_gene: TRBJ2-4
v_gene: TRBV5-3
abundance: NA
d_gene: NA
CDR3aa: CARRFNPGGPAKNIQYF
CDR3nt: TGTGCCAGAAGATTTAACCCGGGGGGCCCCGCCAAAAACATTCAGTACTTC

j_gene: TRBJ2-7
v_gene: TRBV4-1
abundance: NA
d_gene: NA
CDR3aa: CASSQVGSSYEQYF
CDR3nt: TGCGCCAGCAGCCAAGTCGGGAGCTCCTACGAGCAGTACTTC

j_gene: TRBJ2-1
v_gene: TRBV7-9
abundance: NA
d_gene: TRBD2
CDR3aa: CASSRLAGGYNEQFF
CDR3nt: TGTGCCAGCAGCCGACTAGCGGGAGGTTACAATGAGCAGTTCTTC

j_gene: TRBJ1-4
v_gene: TRBV2
abundance: medium-sized
d_gene: NA
CDR3aa: CASIRETGGSEKLFF
CDR3nt: TGTGCCAGCATAAGGGAAACAGGAGGTAGTGAAAAACTGTTTTTT

j_gene: TRBJ1-1
v_gene: TRBV6-4
abundance: once
d_gene: NA
CDR3aa: CASSEGRNTEAFF
CDR3nt: TGTGCCAGCAGTGAAGGACGGAACACTGAAGCTTTCTTT

j_gene: TRBJ1-4
v_gene: TRBV3-1/TRBV3-2
abundance: NA
d_gene: NA
CDR3aa: CASSQDLRASEKLFF
CDR3nt: TGTGCCAGCAGCCAAGATTTAAGGGCTAGTGAAAAACTGTTTTTT

j_gene: TRBJ2-5
v_gene: TRBV19
abundance: NA
d_gene: TRBD2
CDR3aa: CASSTNSGQETQYF
CDR3nt: TGTGCCAGTAGCACCAATAGCGGGCAAGAGACCCAGTACTTC

j_gene: TRBJ2-1
v_gene: TRBV28
abundance: NA
d_gene: TRBD2
CDR3aa: CAEAGGDYNEQFF
CDR3nt: TGTGCCGAAGCGGGGGGGGACTACAATGAGCAGTTCTTC

j_gene: TRBJ2-7
v_gene: TRBV14
abundance: NA
d_gene: NA
CDR3aa: CASSQDNAIYEQYF
CDR3nt: TGTGCCAGCAGCCAAGATAATGCAATCTACGAGCAGTACTTC